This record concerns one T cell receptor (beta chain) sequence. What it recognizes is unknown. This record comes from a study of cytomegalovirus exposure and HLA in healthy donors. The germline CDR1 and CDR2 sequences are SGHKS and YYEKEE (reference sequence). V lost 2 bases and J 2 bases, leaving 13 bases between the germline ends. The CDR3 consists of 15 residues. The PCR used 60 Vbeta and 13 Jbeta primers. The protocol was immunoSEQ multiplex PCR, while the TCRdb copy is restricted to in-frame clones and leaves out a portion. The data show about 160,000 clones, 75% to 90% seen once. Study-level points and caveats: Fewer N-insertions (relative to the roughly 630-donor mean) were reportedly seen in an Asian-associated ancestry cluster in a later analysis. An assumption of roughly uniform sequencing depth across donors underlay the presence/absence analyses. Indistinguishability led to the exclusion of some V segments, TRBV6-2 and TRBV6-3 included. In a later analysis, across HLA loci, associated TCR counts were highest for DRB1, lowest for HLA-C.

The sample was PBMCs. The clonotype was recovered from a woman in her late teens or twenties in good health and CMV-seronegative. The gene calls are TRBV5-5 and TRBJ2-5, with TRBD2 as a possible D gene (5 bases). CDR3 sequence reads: CASSLEGALQETQYF. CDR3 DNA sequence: TGTGCCAGCAGCTTAGAGGGCGCCTTACAAGAGACCCAGTACTTC.